The clone carrying this TCR beta chain was seen at least ten times. One end of the junction fails to match germline, which may point to a read error. Germline CDR1 reads SSHAT; CDR2 reads FNYEAQ (reference sequence). The CDR3 runs 14 residues. Libraries were prepared by immunoSEQ multiplex PCR; TCRdb keeps only in-frame clonotypes and omits some of them. The sample contains 60,000 to 75,000 clones, just over 90% of which appear only once. This specimen belongs to a study of T cell changes during pregnancy in multiple sclerosis. Sequences were derived from peripheral blood, sampled in the third trimester of pregnancy. The receptor's source is a female donor with multiple sclerosis, enrolled in a pregnancy study. The V gene is TRBV7-7, the J gene TRBJ1-1, with D possibly being TRBD1 (6 bases). The CDR3 DNA is TGTGCTAGCAGCAAAAGGGGGAAGAACACTGAAGCTTTCTTT. Amino acids: CASSKRGKNTEAFF.